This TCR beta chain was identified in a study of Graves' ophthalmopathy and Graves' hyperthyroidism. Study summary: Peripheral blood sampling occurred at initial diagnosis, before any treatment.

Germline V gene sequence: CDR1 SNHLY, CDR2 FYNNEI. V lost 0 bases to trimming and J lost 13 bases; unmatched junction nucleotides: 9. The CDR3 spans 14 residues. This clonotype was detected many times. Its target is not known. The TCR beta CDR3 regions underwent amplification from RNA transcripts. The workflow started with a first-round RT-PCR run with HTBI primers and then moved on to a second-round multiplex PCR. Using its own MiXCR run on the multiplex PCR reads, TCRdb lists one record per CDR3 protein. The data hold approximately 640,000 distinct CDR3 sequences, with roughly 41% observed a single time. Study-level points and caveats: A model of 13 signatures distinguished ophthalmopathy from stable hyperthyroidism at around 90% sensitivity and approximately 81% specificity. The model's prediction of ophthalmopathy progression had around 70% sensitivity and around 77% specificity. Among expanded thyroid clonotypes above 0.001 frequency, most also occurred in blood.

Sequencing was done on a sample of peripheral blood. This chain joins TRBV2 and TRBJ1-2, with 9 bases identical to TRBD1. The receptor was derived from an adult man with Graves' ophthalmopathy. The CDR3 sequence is CASSEAGTGTLGTF. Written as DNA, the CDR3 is TGTGCCAGCAGTGAAGCGGGGACAGGGACACTGGGCACCTTC.